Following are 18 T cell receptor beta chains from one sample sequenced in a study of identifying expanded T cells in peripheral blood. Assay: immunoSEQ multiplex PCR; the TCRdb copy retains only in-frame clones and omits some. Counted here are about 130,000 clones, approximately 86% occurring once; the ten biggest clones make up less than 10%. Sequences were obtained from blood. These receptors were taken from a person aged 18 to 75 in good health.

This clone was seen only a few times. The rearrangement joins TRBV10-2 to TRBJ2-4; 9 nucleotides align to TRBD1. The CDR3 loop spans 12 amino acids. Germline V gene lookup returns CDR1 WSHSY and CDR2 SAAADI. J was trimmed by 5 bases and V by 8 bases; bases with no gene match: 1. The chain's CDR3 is CASRDRENIQYF. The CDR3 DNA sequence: TGCGCCAGCCGGGACAGGGAAAACATTCAGTACTTC.

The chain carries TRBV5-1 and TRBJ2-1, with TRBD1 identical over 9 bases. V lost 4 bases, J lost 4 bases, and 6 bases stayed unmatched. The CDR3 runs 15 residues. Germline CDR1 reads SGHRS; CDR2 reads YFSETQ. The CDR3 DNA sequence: TGCGCCAGCAGCCTCGGACAGGGGAGGTACAATGAGCAGTTCTTC. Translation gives CASSLGQGRYNEQFF.

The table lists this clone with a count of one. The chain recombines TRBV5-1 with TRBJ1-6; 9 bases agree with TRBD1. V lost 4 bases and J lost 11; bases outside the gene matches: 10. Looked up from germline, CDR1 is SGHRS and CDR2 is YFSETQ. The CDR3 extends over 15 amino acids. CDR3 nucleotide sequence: TGCGCCAGCAGCGTACAGGGGGCGCCGGGGACACCCCTCCACTTT. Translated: CASSVQGAPGTPLHF. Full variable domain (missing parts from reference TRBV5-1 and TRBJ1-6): KAGVTQTPRYLIKTRGQQVTLSCSPISGHRSVSWYQQTPGQGLQFLFEYFSETQRNKGNFPGRFSGRQFSNSRSEMNVSTLELGDSALYLCASSVQGAPGTPLHFGNGTRLTVT.

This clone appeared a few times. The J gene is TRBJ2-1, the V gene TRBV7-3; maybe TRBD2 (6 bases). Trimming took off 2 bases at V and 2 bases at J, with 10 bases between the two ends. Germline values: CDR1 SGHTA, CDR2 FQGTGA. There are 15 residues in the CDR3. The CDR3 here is CASSLGPGAYNEQFF. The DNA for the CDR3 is TGTGCCAGCAGCTTAGGACCGGGAGCCTACAATGAGCAGTTCTTC.

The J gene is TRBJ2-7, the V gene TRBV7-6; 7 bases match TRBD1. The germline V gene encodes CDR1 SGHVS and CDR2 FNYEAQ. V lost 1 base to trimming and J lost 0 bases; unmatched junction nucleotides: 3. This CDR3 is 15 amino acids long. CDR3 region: CASSLGQGSSYEQYF. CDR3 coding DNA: TGTGCCAGCAGCTTAGGACAGGGCAGCTCCTACGAGCAGTACTTC.

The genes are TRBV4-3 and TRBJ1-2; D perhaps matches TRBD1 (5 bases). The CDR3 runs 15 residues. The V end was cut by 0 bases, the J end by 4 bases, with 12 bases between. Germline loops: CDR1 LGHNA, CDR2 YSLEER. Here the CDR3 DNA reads TGCGCCAGCAGCCAAGAAAGAGCAGGGTTCTATGGCTACACCTTC. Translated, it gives CASSQERAGFYGYTF.

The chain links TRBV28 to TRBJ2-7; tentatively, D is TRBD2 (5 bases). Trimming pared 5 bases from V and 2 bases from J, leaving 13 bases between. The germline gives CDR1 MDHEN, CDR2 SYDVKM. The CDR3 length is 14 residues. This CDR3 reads CASSGPGSTYEQYF. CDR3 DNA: TGTGCCAGCAGTGGCCCGGGGTCAACCTACGAGCAGTACTTC.

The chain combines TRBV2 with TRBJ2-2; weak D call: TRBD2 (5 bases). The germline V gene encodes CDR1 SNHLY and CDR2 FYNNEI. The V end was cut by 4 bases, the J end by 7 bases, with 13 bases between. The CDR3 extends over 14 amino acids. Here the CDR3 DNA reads TGTGCCAGCAGTGGAAACGGGGTTGGCGGGGAGCTGTTTTTT. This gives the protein CASSGNGVGGELFF.

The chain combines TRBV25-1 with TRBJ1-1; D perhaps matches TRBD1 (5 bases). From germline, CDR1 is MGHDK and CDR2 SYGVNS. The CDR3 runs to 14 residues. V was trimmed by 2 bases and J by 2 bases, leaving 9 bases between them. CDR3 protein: CASSERGRNTEAFF. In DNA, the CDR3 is TGTGCCAGCAGTGAACGGGGCCGAAACACTGAAGCTTTCTTT.

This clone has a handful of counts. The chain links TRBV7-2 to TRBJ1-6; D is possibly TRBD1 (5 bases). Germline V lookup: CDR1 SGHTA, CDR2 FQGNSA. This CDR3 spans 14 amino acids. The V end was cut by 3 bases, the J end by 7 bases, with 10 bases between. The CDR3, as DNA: TGTGCCAGCAGCTTGGAGACAGAAAATTCACCCCTCCACTTT. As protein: CASSLETENSPLHF. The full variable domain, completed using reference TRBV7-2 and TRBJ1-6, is GAGVSQSPSNKVTEKGKDVELRCDPISGHTALYWYRQSLGQGLEFLIYFQGNSAPDKSGLPSDRFSAERTGGSVSTLTIQRTQQEDSAVYLCASSLETENSPLHFGNGTRLTVT.

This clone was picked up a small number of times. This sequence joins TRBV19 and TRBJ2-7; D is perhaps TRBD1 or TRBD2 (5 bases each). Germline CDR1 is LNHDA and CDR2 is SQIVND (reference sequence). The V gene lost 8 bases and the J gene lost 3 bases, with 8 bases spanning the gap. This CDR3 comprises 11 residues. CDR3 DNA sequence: TGTGCCAGTCGGGGCCGCTACGAGCAGTACTTC. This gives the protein CASRGRYEQYF.

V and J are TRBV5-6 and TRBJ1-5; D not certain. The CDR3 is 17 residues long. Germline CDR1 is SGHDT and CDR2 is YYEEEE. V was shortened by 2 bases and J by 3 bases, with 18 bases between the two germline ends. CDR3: CASSFRTKGTANQPQHF. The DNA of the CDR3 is TGTGCCAGCAGCTTCCGGACGAAGGGAACCGCCAATCAGCCCCAGCATTTT.

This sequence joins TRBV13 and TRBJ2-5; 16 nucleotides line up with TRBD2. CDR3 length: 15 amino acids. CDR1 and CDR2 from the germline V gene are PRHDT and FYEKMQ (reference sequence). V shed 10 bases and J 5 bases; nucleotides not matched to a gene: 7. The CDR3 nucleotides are TGTGCCACGGGGACTAGCGGGGGGGCTGGTGAGACCCAGTACTTC. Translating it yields CATGTSGGAGETQYF.

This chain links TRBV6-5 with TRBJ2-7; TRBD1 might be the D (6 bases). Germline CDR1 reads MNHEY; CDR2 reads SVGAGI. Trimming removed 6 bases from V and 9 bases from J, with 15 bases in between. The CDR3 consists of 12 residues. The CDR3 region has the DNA TGTGCCAGCAGAAGGGACACCGGAGGGCAGTACTTC. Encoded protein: CASRRDTGGQYF.

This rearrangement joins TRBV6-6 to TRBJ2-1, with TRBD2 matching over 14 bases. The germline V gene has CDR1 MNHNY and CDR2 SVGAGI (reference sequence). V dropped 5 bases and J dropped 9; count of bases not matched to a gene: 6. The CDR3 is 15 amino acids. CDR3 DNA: TGTGCCAGCAGTCTGACTAGCGGGGGGGCTGTTGAGCAGTTCTTC. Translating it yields CASSLTSGGAVEQFF.

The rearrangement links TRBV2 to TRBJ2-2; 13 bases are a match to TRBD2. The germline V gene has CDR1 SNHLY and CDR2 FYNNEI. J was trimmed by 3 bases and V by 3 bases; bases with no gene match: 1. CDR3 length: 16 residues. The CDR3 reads CASSEGLAGYTGELFF. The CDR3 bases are TGTGCCAGCAGTGAGGGACTAGCGGGATACACCGGGGAGCTGTTTTTT.

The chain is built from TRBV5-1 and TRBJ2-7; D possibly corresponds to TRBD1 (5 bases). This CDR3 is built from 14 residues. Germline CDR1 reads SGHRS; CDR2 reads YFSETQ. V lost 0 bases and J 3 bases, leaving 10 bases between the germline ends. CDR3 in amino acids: CASSLEAGYYEQYF. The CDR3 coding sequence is TGCGCCAGCAGCTTGGAGGCAGGGTACTACGAGCAGTACTTC.

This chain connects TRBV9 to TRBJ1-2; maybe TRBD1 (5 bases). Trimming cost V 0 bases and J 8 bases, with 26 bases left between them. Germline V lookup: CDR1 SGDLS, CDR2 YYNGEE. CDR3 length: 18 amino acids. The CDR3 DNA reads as TGTGCCAGCAGCGTAGTGGGGGGTGCTGGTCTCTCTCTCTCCGGCTACACCTTC. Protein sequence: CASSVVGGAGLSLSGYTF. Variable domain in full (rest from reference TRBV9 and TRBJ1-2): DSGVTQTPKHLITATGQRVTLRCSPRSGDLSVYWYQQSLDQGLQFLIQYYNGEERAKGNILERFSAQQFPDLHSELNLSSLELGDSALYFCASSVVGGAGLSLSGYTFGSGTRLTVV.